The rows below give T cell receptor beta chains drawn from one sample of a study of beta chain features in type 1 diabetes. Sequencing was performed with immunoSEQ multiplex PCR; in TCRdb, only in-frame clones are kept and a portion is missing. The sample carries about 470,000 clones, roughly 31% recorded once. The sequenced sample consisted of naive CD4+ T cells from blood. These receptors were collected from a man younger than 35 in good health. The CDR3 runs from the conserved cysteine through the conserved F or W. A D gene is named only where the DNA matches it firmly. The listing skips clone size in some rows; elsewhere it reads once, few, many or a size class.

>TRBV27|few|TRBJ2-7|-
CASSSMTGAYEQYF
TGTGCCAGCAGTTCCATGACAGGAGCCTACGAGCAGTACTTC
>TRBV5-1|-|TRBJ2-1|-
CASSPPGPAAYNEQFF
TGCGCCAGCAGCCCGCCGGGCCCTGCGGCCTACAATGAGCAGTTCTTC
>TRBV7-7|-|TRBJ2-1|TRBD2
CASSLSRIAGDHEQFF
TGTGCCAGCAGCTTATCCCGGATAGCGGGAGATCATGAGCAGTTCTTC
>TRBV30|-|TRBJ1-1|-
CAWSVKAGRTEAFF
TGTGCCTGGAGTGTAAAGGCCGGTCGGACTGAAGCTTTCTTT
>TRBV7-9|few|TRBJ2-3|TRBD1
CASSLDRGHQDTQYF
TGTGCCAGCAGCTTAGACAGGGGGCATCAAGATACGCAGTATTTT
>TRBV7-9|-|TRBJ1-1|-
CASSRKNRDMNTEAFF
TGTGCCAGCAGCAGGAAGAACAGGGACATGAACACTGAAGCTTTCTTT
>TRBV7-6|-|TRBJ2-1|-
CASSLKGSAAYNEQFF
TGTGCCAGCAGCTTAAAAGGTTCAGCGGCCTACAATGAGCAGTTCTTC
>TRBV5-1|-|TRBJ2-4|-
CASSLVGGENIQYF
TGCGCCAGCAGCTTGGTTGGAGGGGAAAACATTCAGTACTTC
>TRBV29-1|few|TRBJ1-5|-
CSVEEQGQPQHF
TGCAGCGTTGAAGAGCAGGGTCAGCCCCAGCATTTT
>TRBV29-1|few|TRBJ1-1|-
CSVARMGTEAFF
TGCAGCGTTGCGCGGATGGGCACTGAAGCTTTCTTT
>TRBV30|few|TRBJ2-7|-
CAWSAGRYEQYF
TGTGCCTGGAGTGCTGGTCGTTACGAGCAGTACTTC
>TRBV7-9|-|TRBJ1-2|-
CASSLVSYGYTF
TGTGCCAGCAGCTTAGTTTCCTATGGCTACACCTTC
>TRBV4-1|once|TRBJ2-1|-
CASSQDRAAYNEQFF
TGCGCCAGCAGCCAAGATAGGGCGGCTTACAATGAGCAGTTCTTC
>TRBV7-2|-|TRBJ2-7|TRBD2
CASSHEGLAVRSYEQYF
TGTGCCAGCAGCCATGAAGGGCTAGCGGTGAGGTCCTACGAGCAGTACTTC
>TRBV29-1|-|TRBJ2-3|TRBD2
CSVEDRGLATDTQYF
TGCAGCGTTGAAGATAGGGGACTAGCCACAGATACGCAGTATTTT
>TRBV29-1|few|TRBJ2-5|TRBD1
CSVTTGGETQYF
TGCAGCGTCACGACAGGGGGAGAGACCCAGTACTTC
>TRBV7-2|few|TRBJ2-1|TRBD2
CASSSIAGAAYNEQFF
TGTGCCAGCAGCTCCATAGCGGGAGCGGCCTACAATGAGCAGTTCTTC
>TRBV11-2|-|TRBJ1-2|-
CASSPVRGNYGYTF
TGTGCCAGCAGCCCCGTTAGGGGAAACTATGGCTACACCTTC
>TRBV25-1|-|TRBJ2-1|TRBD1
CASRKGAQFF
TGTGCCAGCAGGAAGGGGGCGCAGTTCTTC
>TRBV5-1|-|TRBJ2-5|-
CASSLGRLVGETQYF
TGCGCCAGCAGCTTGGGACGGTTAGTCGGGGAGACCCAGTACTTC
>TRBV10-3|-|TRBJ2-5|-
CAISGVGETQYF
TGTGCCATCAGCGGCGTAGGGGAGACCCAGTACTTC
>TRBV7-9|few|TRBJ2-7|TRBD1
CASSVEGQGSYEQYF
TGTGCCAGCAGCGTAGAGGGACAGGGTTCCTACGAGCAGTACTTC
>TRBV13|-|TRBJ1-1|TRBD1
CASSLRTGFAEAFF
TGTGCCAGCAGCCTGCGGACAGGGTTCGCTGAAGCTTTCTTT
>TRBV4-2|-|TRBJ2-3|-
CASSRGPTDTQYF
TGTGCCAGCAGCCGGGGACCCACAGATACGCAGTATTTT